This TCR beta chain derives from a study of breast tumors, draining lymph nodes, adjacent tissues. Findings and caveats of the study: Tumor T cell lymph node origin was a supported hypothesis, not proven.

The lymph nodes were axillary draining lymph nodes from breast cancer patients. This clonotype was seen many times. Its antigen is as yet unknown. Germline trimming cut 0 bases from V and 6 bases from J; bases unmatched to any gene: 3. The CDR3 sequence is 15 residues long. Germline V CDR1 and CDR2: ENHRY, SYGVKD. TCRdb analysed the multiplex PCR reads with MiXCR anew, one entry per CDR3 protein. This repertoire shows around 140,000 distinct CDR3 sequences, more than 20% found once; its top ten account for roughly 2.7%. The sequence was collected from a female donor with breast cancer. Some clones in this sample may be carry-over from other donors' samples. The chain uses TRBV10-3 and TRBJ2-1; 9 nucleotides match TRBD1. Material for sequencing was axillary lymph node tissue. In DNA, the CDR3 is TGTGCCATCAGTGAGTCTAAGACAGGGGGCAATGAGCAGTTCTTC. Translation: CAISESKTGGNEQFF.